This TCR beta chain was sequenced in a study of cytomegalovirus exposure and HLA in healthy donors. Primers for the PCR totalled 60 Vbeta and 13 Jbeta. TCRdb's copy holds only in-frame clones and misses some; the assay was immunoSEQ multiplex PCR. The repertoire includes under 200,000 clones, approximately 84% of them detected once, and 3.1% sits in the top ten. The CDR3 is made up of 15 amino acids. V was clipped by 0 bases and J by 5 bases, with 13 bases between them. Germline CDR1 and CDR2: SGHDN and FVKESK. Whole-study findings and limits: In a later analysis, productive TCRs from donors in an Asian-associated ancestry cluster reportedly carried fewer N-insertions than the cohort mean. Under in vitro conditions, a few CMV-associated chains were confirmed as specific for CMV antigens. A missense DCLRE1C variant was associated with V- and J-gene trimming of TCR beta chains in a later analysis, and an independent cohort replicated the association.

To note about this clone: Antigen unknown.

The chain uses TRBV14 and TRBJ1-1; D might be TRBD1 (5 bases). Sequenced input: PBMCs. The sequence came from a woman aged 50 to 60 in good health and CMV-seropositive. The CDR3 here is CASSQDRQFGTEAFF. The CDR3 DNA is TGTGCCAGCAGCCAAGATCGACAGTTTGGGACTGAAGCTTTCTTT.